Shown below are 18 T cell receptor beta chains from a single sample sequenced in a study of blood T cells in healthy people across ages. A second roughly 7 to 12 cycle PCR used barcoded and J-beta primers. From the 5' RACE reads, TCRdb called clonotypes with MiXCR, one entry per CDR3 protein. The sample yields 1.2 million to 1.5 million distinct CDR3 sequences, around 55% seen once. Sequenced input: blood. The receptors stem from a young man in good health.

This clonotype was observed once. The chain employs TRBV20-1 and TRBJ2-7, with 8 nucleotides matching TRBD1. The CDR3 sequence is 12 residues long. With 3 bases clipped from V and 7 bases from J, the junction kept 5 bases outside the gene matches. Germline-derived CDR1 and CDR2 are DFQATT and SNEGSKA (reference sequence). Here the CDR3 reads CSARGQEREQYF. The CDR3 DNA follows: TGCAGTGCTAGGGGACAGGAGCGGGAGCAGTACTTC.

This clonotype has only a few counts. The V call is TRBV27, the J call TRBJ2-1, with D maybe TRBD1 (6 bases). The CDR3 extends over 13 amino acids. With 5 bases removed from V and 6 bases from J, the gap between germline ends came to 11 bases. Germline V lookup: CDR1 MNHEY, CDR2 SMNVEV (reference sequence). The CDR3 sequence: CASSRGQLNEQFF. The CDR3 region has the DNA TGTGCCAGCAGTCGCGGACAGCTCAATGAGCAGTTCTTC.

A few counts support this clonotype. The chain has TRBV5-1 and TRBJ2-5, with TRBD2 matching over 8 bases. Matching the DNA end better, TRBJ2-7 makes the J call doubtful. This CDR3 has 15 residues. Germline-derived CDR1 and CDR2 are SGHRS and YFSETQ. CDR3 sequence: CASSTIAGTPYEQYF. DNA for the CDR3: TGCGCCAGCAGCACTATAGCGGGAACACCCTACGAGCAGTACTTC.

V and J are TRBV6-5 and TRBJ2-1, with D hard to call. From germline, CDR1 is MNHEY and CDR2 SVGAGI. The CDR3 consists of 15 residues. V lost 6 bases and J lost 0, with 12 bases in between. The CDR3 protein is CASRNGPSSYNEQFF. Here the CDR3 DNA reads TGTGCCAGCAGAAATGGACCCAGCTCCTACAATGAGCAGTTCTTC.

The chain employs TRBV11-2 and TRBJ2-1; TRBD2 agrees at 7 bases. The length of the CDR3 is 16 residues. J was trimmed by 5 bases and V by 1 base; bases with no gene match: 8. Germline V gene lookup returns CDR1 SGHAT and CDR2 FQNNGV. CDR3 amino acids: CASSLVYGGGDNEQFF. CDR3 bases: TGTGCCAGCAGCTTAGTGTACGGGGGAGGGGACAATGAGCAGTTCTTC.

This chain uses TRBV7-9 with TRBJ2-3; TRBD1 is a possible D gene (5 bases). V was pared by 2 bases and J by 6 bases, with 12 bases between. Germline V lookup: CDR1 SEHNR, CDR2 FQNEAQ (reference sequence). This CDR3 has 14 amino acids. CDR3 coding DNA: TGTGCCAGCAGCTTACAGGGCCCCCAGGATACGCAGTATTTT. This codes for CASSLQGPQDTQYF.

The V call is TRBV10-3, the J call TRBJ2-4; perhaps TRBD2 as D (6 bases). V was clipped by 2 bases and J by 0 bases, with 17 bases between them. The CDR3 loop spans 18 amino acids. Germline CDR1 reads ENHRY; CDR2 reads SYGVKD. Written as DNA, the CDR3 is TGTGCCATCAGTGAGGGGGACTTCGTACACTTAGCCAAAAACATTCAGTACTTC. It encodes CAISEGDFVHLAKNIQYF.

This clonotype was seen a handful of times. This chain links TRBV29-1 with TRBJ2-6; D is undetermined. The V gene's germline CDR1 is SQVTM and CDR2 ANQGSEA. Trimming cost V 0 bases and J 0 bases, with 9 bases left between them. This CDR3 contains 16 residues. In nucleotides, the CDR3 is TGCAGCGTTGAAGATCATATCCTCTCTGGGGCCAACGTCCTGACTTTC. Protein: CSVEDHILSGANVLTF.

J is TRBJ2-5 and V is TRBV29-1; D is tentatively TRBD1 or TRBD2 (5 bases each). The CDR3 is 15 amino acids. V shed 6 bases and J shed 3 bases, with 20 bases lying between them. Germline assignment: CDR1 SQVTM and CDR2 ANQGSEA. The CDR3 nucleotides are TGCAGCGTGATCCCCGGGGCCAGGAACGAAGAGACCCAGTACTTC. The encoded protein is CSVIPGARNEETQYF.

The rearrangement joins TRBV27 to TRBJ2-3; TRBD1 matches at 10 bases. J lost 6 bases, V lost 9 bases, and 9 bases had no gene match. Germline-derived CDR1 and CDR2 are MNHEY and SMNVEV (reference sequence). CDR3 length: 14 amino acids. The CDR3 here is CASTRTGGLDTQYF. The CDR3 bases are TGTGCCAGTACTCGGACAGGGGGGTTGGATACGCAGTATTTT.

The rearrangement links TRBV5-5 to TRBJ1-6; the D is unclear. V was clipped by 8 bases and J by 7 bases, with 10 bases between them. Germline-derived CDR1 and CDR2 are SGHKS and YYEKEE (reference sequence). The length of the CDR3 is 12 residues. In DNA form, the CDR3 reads TGTGCCAGTGGACGGACCAATTCACCCCTCCACTTT. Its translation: CASGRTNSPLHF.

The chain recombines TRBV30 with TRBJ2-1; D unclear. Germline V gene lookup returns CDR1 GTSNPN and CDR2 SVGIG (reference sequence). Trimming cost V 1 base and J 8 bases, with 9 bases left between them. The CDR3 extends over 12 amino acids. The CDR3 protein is CAWSALLHEQFF. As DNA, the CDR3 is TGTGCCTGGAGTGCCCTGCTCCATGAGCAGTTCTTC.

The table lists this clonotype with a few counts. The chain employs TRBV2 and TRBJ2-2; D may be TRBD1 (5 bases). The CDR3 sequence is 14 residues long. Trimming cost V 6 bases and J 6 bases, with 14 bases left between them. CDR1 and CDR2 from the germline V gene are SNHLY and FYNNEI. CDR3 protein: CASRVRVAAGELFF. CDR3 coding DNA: TGTGCCAGCAGAGTCAGGGTGGCGGCCGGGGAGCTGTTTTTT. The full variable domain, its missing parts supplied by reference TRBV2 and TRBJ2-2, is EPEVTQTPSHQVTQMGQEVILRCVPISNHLYFYWYRQILGQKVEFLVSFYNNEISEKSEIFDDQFSVERPDGSNFTLKIRSTKLEDSAMYFCASRVRVAAGELFFGEGSRLTVL.

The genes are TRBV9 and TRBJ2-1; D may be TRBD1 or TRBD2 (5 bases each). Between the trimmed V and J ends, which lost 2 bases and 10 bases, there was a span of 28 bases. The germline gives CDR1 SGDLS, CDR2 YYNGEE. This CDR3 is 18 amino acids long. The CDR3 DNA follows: TGTGCCAGCAGCGTCCCCATGGGGGAAGATACCAACTCCTACGAGCAGTTCTTC. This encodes CASSVPMGEDTNSYEQFF.

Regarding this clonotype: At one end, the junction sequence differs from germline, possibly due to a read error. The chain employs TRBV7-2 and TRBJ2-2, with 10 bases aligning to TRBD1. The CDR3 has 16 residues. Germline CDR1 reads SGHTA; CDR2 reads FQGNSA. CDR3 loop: CAGRLLDRGGIGELFF. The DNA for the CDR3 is TGTGCCGGCAGGCTCCTGGACAGGGGGGGAATTGGGGAGCTGTTTTTT.

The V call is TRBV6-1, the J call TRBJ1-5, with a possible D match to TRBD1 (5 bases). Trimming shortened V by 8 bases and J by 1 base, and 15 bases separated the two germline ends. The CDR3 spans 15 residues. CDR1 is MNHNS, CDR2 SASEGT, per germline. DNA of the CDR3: TGTGCCAGCGAAGAGAGGGGAGGCAGCAATCAGCCCCAGCATTTT. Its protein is CASEERGGSNQPQHF.

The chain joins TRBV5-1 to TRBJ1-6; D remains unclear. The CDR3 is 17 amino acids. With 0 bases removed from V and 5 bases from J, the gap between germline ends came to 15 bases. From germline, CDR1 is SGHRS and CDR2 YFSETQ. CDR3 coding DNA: TGCGCCAGCAGCTTGGCCGACCGGGCAGCAGATAATTCACCCCTCCACTTT. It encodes CASSLADRAADNSPLHF. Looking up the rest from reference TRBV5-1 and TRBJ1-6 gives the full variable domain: KAGVTQTPRYLIKTRGQQVTLSCSPISGHRSVSWYQQTPGQGLQFLFEYFSETQRNKGNFPGRFSGRQFSNSRSEMNVSTLELGDSALYLCASSLADRAADNSPLHFGNGTRLTVT.

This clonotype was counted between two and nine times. The CDR3 reads CASSQDRQGTYGYTF. CDR3 coding DNA: TGTGCCAGCAGCCAAGACCGACAGGGGACCTATGGCTACACCTTC. This chain uses TRBV4-2 with TRBJ1-2; 8 bases match TRBD1. Germline trimming cut 0 bases from V and 4 bases from J; bases unmatched to any gene: 4. CDR3 length equals 15 residues. Looked up from germline, CDR1 is LGHNA and CDR2 is YNFKEQ.